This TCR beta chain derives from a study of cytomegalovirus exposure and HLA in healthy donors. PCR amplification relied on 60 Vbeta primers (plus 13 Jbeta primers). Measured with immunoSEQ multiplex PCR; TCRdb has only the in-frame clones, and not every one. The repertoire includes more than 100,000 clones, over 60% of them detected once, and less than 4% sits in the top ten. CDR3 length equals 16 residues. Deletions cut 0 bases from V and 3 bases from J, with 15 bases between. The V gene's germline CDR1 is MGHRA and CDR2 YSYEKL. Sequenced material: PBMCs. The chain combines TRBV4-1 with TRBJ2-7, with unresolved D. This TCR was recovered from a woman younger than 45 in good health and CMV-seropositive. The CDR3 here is CASSQDPTLHYYEQYF. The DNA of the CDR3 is TGCGCCAGCAGCCAAGACCCCACTCTTCACTACTACGAGCAGTACTTC.